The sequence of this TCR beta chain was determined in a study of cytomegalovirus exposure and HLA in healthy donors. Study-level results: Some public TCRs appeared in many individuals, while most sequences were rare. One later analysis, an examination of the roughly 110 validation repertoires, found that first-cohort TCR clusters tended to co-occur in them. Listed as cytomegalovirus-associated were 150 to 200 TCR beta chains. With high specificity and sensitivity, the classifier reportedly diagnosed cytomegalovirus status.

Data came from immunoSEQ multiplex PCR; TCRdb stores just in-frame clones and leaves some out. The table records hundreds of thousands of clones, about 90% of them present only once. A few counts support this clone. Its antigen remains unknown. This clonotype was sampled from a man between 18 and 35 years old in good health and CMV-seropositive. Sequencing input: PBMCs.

The CDR3 DNA sequence: TGTGCCAGCAGCTCCAGGGGGGGTGGGAACACTGAAGCTTTCTTT. This codes for CASSSRGGGNTEAFF. This chain links TRBV7-9 with TRBJ1-1; 7 nucleotides align to TRBD1. This CDR3 has 15 amino acids. Trimming removed 4 bases from V and 1 base from J; junction bases left unmatched: 6. Germline CDR1 and CDR2: SEHNR and FQNEAQ (reference sequence).